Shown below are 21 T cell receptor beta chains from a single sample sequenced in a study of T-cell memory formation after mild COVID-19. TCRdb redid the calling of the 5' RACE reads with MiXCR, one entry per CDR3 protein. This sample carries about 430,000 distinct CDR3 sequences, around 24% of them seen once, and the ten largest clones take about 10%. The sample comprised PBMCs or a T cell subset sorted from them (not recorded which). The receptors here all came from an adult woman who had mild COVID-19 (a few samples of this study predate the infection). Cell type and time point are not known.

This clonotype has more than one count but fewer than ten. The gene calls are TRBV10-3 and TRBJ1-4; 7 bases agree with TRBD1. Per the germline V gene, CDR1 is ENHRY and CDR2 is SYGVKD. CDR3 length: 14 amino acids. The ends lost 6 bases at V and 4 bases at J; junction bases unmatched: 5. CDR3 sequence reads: CAIRGGTDNEKLFF. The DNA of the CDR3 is TGTGCCATCAGGGGGGGGACAGATAATGAAAAACTGTTTTTT.

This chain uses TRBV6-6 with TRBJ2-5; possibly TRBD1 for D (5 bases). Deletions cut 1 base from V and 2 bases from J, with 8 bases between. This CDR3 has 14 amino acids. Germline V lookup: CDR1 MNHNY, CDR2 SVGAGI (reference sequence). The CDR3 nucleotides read TGTGCCAGCAGTTACTGGGGCCAGCAAGAGACCCAGTACTTC. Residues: CASSYWGQQETQYF.

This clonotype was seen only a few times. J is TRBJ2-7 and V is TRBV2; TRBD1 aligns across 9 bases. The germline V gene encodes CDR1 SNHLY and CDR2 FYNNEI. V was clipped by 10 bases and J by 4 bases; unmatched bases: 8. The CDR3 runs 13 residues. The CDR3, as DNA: TGTGCCACCGGAGGGACAGGGACTTACGAGCAGTACTTC. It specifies CATGGTGTYEQYF. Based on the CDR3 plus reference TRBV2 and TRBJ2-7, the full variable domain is EPEVTQTPSHQVTQMGQEVILRCVPISNHLYFYWYRQILGQKVEFLVSFYNNEISEKSEIFDDQFSVERPDGSNFTLKIRSTKLEDSAMYFCATGGTGTYEQYFGPGTRLTVT.

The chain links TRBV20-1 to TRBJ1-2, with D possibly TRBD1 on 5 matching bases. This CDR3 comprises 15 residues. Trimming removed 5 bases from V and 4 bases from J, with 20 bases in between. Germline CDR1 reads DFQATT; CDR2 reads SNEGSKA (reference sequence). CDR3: CSAPKETEGLYGYTF. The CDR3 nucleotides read TGCAGTGCTCCAAAGGAGACAGAGGGGCTCTATGGCTACACCTTC.

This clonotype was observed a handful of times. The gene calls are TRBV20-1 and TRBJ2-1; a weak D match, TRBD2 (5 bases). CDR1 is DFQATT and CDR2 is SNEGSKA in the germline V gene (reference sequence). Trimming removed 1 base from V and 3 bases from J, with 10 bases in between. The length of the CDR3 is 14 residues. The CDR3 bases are TGCAGTGCTAGAGGACTATTCGACTACAATGAGCAGTTCTTC. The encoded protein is CSARGLFDYNEQFF.

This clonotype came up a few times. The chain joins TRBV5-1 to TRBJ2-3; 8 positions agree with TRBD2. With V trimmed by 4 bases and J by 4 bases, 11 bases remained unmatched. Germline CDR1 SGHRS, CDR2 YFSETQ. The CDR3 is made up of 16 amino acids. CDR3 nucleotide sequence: TGCGCCAGCAGCCGACGGGAGGGAGTCATGGCAGATACGCAGTATTTT. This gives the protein CASSRREGVMADTQYF.

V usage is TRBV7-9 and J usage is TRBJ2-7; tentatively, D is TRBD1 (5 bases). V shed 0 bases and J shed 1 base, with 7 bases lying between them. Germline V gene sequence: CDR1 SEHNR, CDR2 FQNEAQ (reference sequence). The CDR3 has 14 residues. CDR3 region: CASSLARVSYEQYF. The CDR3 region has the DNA TGTGCCAGCAGCTTAGCCAGGGTATCCTACGAGCAGTACTTC. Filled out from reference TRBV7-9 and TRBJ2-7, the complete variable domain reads DTGVSQNPRHKITKRGQNVTFRCDPISEHNRLYWYRQTLGQGPEFLTYFQNEAQLEKSRLLSDRFSAERPKGSFSTLEIQRTEQGDSAMYLCASSLARVSYEQYFGPGTRLTVT.

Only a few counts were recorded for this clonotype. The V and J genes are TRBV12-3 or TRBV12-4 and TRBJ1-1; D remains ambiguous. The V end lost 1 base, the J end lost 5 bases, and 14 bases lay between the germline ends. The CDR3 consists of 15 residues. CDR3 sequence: CASSLGWRAGTEAFF. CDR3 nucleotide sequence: TGTGCCAGCAGTTTAGGATGGAGGGCCGGGACTGAAGCTTTCTTT.

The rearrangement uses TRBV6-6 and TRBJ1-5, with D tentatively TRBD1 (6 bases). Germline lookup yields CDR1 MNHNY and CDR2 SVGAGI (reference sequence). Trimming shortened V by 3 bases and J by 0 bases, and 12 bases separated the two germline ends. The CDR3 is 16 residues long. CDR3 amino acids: CASSYGPGVSNQPQHF. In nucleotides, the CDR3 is TGTGCCAGCAGTTATGGTCCAGGGGTTAGCAATCAGCCCCAGCATTTT.

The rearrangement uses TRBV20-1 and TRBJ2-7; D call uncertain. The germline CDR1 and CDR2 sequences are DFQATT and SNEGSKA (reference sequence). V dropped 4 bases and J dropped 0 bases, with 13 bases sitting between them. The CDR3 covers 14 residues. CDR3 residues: CSAIPNPTSYEQYF. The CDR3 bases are TGCAGTGCTATCCCTAATCCGACCTCCTACGAGCAGTACTTC.

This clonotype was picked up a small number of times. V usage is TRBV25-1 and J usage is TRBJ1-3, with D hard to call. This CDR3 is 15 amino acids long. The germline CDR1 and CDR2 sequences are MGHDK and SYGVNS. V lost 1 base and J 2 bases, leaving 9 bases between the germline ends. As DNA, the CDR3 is TGTGCCAGCAGTGAATCCGGTAAAGCTGGAAACACCATATATTTT. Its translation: CASSESGKAGNTIYF.

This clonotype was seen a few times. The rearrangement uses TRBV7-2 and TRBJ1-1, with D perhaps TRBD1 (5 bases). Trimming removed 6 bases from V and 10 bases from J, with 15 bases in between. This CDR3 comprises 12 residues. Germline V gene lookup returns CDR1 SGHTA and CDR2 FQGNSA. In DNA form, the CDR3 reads TGTGCCAGCAGGTATGACAGATCGGGAGCTTTCTTT. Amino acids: CASRYDRSGAFF.

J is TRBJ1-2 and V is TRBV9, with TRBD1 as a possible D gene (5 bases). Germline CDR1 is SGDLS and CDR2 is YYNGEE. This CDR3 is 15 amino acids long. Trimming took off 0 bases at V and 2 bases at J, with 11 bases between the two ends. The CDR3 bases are TGTGCCAGCAGCGTAGGAGTTCCAGGGAACTATGGCTACACCTTC. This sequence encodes CASSVGVPGNYGYTF.

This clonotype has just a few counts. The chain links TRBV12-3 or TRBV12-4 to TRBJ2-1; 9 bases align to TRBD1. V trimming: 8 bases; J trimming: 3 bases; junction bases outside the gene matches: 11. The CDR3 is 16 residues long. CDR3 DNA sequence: TGTGCCAGCGGGGACCGCCGGACAGGGGTCTACAATGAGCAGTTCTTC. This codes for CASGDRRTGVYNEQFF.

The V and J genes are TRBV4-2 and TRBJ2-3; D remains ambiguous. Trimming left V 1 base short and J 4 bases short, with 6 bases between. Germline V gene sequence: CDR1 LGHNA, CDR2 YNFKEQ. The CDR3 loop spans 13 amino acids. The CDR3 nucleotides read TGTGCCAGCAGCCAAGGGACCCCAGATACGCAGTATTTT. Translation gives CASSQGTPDTQYF.

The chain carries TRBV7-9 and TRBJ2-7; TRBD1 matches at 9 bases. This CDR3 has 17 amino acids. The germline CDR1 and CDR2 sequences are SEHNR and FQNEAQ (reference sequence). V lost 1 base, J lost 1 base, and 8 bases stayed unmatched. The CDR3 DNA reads TGTGCCAGCAGCTTAGGGCCTGGGACAGGGACATCCTACGAGCAGTACTTC. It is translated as CASSLGPGTGTSYEQYF.

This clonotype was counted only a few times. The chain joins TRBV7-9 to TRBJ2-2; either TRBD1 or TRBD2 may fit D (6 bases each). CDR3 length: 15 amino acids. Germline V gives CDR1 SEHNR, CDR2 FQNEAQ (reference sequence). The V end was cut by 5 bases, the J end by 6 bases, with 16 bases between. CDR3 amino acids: CASSRGESGAGELFF. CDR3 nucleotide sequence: TGTGCCAGCAGCAGGGGGGAGTCAGGCGCCGGGGAGCTGTTTTTT.

CDR3 sequence: CAWSDPPGQPQHF. In nucleotides, the CDR3 is TGTGCCTGGAGTGACCCCCCTGGTCAGCCCCAGCATTTT. V is TRBV30 and J is TRBJ1-5; D gene ambiguous. Trimming took off 1 base at V and 6 bases at J, with 10 bases between the two ends. CDR3 length: 13 amino acids. The germline gives CDR1 GTSNPN, CDR2 SVGIG (reference sequence). Supplemented by reference TRBV30 and TRBJ1-5, the full variable domain reads SQTIHQWPATLVQPVGSPLSLECTVEGTSNPNLYWYRQAAGRGLQLLFYSVGIGQISSEVPQNLSASRPQDRQFILSSKKLLLSDSGFYLCAWSDPPGQPQHFGDGTRLSIL.

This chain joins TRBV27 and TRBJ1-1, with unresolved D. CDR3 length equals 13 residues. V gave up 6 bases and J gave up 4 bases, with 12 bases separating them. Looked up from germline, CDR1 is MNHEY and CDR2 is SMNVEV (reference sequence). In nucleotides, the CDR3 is TGTGCCAGCAGCCCTATAGGTGGCACTGAAGCTTTCTTT. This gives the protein CASSPIGGTEAFF.

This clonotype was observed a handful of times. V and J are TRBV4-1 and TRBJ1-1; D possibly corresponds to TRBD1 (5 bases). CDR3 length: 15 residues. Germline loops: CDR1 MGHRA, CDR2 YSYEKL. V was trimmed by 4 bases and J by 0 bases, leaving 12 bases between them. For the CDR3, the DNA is TGCGCCAGCAGCCCGCGGGGGGTATTGAACACTGAAGCTTTCTTT. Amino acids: CASSPRGVLNTEAFF.

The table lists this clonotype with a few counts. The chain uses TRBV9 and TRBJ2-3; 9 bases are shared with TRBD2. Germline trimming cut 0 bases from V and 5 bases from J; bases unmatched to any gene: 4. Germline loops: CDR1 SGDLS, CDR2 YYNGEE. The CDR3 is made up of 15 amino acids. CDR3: CASSVVGSGRDTQYF. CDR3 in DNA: TGTGCCAGCAGCGTAGTGGGTAGCGGGAGAGATACGCAGTATTTT.